This T cell receptor (beta chain) stems from a study of beta chain features in type 1 diabetes. Study details: No age, gender or cell yield differences were seen between patients and healthy donors.

General study points: A definitive answer on HLA type influencing TCRB rearrangement was not reached here. TCRB CDR3s from Type 1 diabetes patients were moderately but significantly shorter in all four CD4+ subsets. Patients and controls would share equally any PCR tilt toward shorter templates.

Per germline, CDR1 MNHEY and CDR2 SVGAGI. The CDR3 sequence is 13 residues long. The V gene lost 5 bases and the J gene lost 6 bases, with 13 bases spanning the gap. The authors sorted CD4+ naive, central memory, regulatory and stem cell-like memory cells via CD45RO/CCR7/CD25/CD127/CD95/CD27. What was sequenced were expressed TCRB transcripts, since all of the isolated RNA had been reverse transcribed. Data came from immunoSEQ multiplex PCR; TCRdb stores just in-frame clones and leaves some out. This table holds about 160,000 clones, 6.5% to 9.5% found once. This clone was counted only a few times. The antigen is unknown.

This TCR came from a woman in her 40s with type 1 diabetes. Sequences were obtained from central memory CD4+ T cells from blood. This chain uses TRBV6-5 with TRBJ1-1; D might be TRBD1 (5 bases). CDR3 bases: TGTGCCAGCAGTCGTGACAGTTTCCCTGAAGCTTTCTTT. Encoded protein: CASSRDSFPEAFF.